Included here is one TCR beta chain sequence, with context. The antigen it recognizes is unknown. Per-base qualities were not stored, and no clone one base away is much larger. This specimen belongs to a study of blood T cells in healthy people across ages (dated by TCRdb to 2015 to 2017). Turning to the overall study: In model experiments, template switching captured roughly one uniquely barcoded TCR beta cDNA molecule for every two T cells. The study analyzed two additional independent replicas of 1 million unique cDNA reads from the same blood draw for two donors, one aged 18 to 30 and one aged 80 or older. The study measured age-related changes in TCR beta repertoire diversity using deep sequencing normalized with unique cDNA molecular identifiers. Donors of different ages were randomly distributed across sequencing lanes to avoid experimental bias. Donors were grouped into four age groups: young (average about 15 years), middle-aged (roughly 40), aged (62) and long-lived (less than 85).

Systemically healthy Caucasian individuals from Russia, around 38 in total and aged roughly 6 to 100 years, were included as donors. Ten milliliters of peripheral blood were drawn from each donor into EDTA-treated Vacutainer tubes. Ficoll-Paque density-gradient centrifugation was used to isolate PBMCs, with at least 6.5 million per sample. Total RNA, at least 6 micrograms per sample, was extracted from PBMCs with Trizol reagent. Naive CD45RAhigh/CD27high T cell percentages were measured by flow cytometry on a PBMC aliquot from every donor. The germline V gene provides CDR1 SGHRS and CDR2 YFSETQ. The CDR3 holds 15 amino acids from the cysteine to the phenylalanine. The DNA shown is the 45-base CDR3, in frame from base 1. V is trimmed back by 3 bases and J by 5 bases, and the junction contains 10 bases that no gene match accounts for. General conclusions and limits of the study: Compared with the aged group, the long-lived group had more naive CD4+ T cells, fewer expanded clones and increased TCR diversity, a pattern suggesting age selection. A strong correlation was found between observed TCR beta diversity and the percentage of naive T cells measured by flow cytometry. As age increased, observed TCR beta diversity per million T cells dropped in a roughly linear way, and a significant reduction was already evident by age about 40. Conclusive comparison of naive and antigen-experienced compartments was prevented by the profiling of bulk unsorted PBMCs. Because donor CMV infection status was unknown, age-related changes in expanded clonotypes were potentially confounded. Estimates of total diversity from one million sequenced T cells were regarded as lower bounds and underestimates.

Libraries came from 5' RACE. The instrument given in TCRdb is Illumina HiSeq 2500. A second about 7 to 11 cycle PCR used a sample-barcoded 5' primer and a J-beta primer mix. A unique molecular identifier was introduced onto each TCR beta cDNA molecule by a template-switch 5' adaptor carrying 12 random nucleotides. Each sample yielded at least 2.5 million CDR3-containing paired-end reads. First-strand cDNA synthesis was performed from all RNA using the Mint cDNA synthesis kit, with priming by a TRBC-specific oligonucleotide. Following uracil-DNA glycosylase treatment, all cDNA underwent a first 18-cycle PCR with the universal primers M1SS and BC2_uni_R. From the authors' description of their analysis: Normalization of each sample was performed by random selection of 1 million high-quality reads, each carrying a distinct molecular identifier. Reads sharing molecular identifiers were discarded rather than binned into consensus sequences. MiTCR, run with a Q25 quality threshold and the strictest error-elimination algorithm, handled CDR3 identification, clonotype clustering and error correction. A nonparametric unseen species model with Euler transformation was used to estimate lower-bound total TCR beta diversity. TCRdb itself trimmed the public reads at Q25 with fastp, ran MiXCR and retained productive beta chains. Rows with a matching CDR3 protein are joined into one entry that keeps the most common DNA and genes. TCRdb, not the original authors, processed these V and J calls. The sample yields 850,000 to 1,100,000 distinct CDR3 sequences; around two fifths were counted once. The top ten hold around 12% of the sample.

The clonotype was recovered from a man aged 18 to 29 in good health. Sequenced input: blood. The sequence is built from TRBV5-1 and TRBJ2-5, with 7 junctional bases fitting TRBD2. Here the CDR3 is given as CASSWGRTSLETQYF. The nucleotide sequence is given as TGCGCCAGCAGCTGGGGCCGGACTAGTTTGGAGACCCAGTACTTC.